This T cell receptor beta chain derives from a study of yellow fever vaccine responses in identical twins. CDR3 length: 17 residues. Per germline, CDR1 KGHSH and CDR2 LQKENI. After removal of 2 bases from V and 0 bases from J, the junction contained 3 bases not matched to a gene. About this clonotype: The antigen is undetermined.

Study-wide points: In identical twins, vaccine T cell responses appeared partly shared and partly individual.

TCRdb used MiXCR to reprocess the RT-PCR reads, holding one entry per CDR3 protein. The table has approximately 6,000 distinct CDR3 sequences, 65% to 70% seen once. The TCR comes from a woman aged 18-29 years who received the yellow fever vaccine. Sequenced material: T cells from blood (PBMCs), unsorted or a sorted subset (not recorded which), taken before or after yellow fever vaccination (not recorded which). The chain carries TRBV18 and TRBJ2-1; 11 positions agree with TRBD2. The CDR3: CASSPLTSGSSYNEQFF. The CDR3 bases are TGTGCCAGCTCACCATTAACTAGCGGGAGCTCCTACAATGAGCAGTTCTTC.